These T cell receptor beta chains were read from a single sample in a study of blood T cell repertoires in COVID-19. Clones were read by immunoSEQ multiplex PCR, and TCRdb kept only the in-frame ones, dropping some. The sample records just over 75,000 clones, roughly 84% being singletons. Sample: peripheral blood. All receptors come from a man aged 45 to 65 with acute or convalescent COVID-19. CDR3s include the opening cysteine and the closing phenylalanine or tryptophan. Fields, in order: J gene, clone size, D gene, V gene, CDR3 DNA, CDR3 protein. A D gene is named only where the DNA matches it firmly. Clone size is given for some rows only: seen once, a few or many times, or a class if the clone is expanded.

J gene: TRBJ2-2
clone size: few
D gene: TRBD1
V gene: TRBV28
CDR3 DNA: TGTGCCAGCAGTCGACAGCGACAGGGCACCGGGGAGCTGTTTTTT
CDR3 protein: CASSRQRQGTGELFF

J gene: TRBJ2-5
clone size: once
D gene: -
V gene: TRBV11-3
CDR3 DNA: TGTGCCAGCAGCTTATATTCCGAGACCCAGTACTTC
CDR3 protein: CASSLYSETQYF

J gene: TRBJ2-7
clone size: -
D gene: -
V gene: TRBV9
CDR3 DNA: TGTGCCAGCAGCGTAGATATGGGGCGCGAGCAGTACTTC
CDR3 protein: CASSVDMGREQYF

J gene: TRBJ1-4
clone size: once
D gene: -
V gene: TRBV21-1
CDR3 DNA: TGTGCCAGCAGCCTCCCGAGGACAGGGTTTAATCAGGCAACTAATGAAAAACTGTTTTTT
CDR3 protein: CASSLPRTGFNQATNEKLFF

J gene: TRBJ2-3
clone size: -
D gene: TRBD2
V gene: TRBV24-1
CDR3 DNA: TGTGCCACCAGTGATTTGACTAGCGGGGGGGCGAATACGCAGTATTTT
CDR3 protein: CATSDLTSGGANTQYF

J gene: TRBJ2-3
clone size: -
D gene: TRBD2
V gene: TRBV6-2/TRBV6-3
CDR3 DNA: TGTGCCAGCAGTTACTCCGGGCGGGAGGGCCTCGTCGGCACAGATACGCAGTATTTT
CDR3 protein: CASSYSGREGLVGTDTQYF

J gene: TRBJ2-7
clone size: -
D gene: TRBD2
V gene: TRBV7-2
CDR3 DNA: TGTGCCAGCAGCTTAATAAGCCTAGCGGGGGGGCGATCCTCCTACGAGCAGTACTTC
CDR3 protein: CASSLISLAGGRSSYEQYF

J gene: TRBJ1-5
clone size: -
D gene: -
V gene: TRBV29-1
CDR3 DNA: TGCAGCGTTGGTACAGGGCGCGATCAGCCCCAGCATTTT
CDR3 protein: CSVGTGRDQPQHF

J gene: TRBJ1-5
clone size: -
D gene: -
V gene: TRBV6-2/TRBV6-3
CDR3 DNA: TGTGCCAGCAGTAGACACGTCGGGGGCAATCAGCCCCAGCATTTT
CDR3 protein: CASSRHVGGNQPQHF

J gene: TRBJ2-7
clone size: -
D gene: -
V gene: TRBV30
CDR3 DNA: TGTGCCTGGAGTGTACAGAGCTTCGAGCAGTACTTC
CDR3 protein: CAWSVQSFEQYF

J gene: TRBJ2-6
clone size: few
D gene: -
V gene: TRBV10-3
CDR3 DNA: TGTGCCATCGCTGTAGGCGGATCTGGGGCCAACGTCCTGACTTTC
CDR3 protein: CAIAVGGSGANVLTF

J gene: TRBJ1-6
clone size: once
D gene: -
V gene: TRBV30
CDR3 DNA: TGTGCCTGGGGATCTACAGGGAATTCACCCCTCCACTTT
CDR3 protein: CAWGSTGNSPLHF

J gene: TRBJ2-1
clone size: few
D gene: TRBD2
V gene: TRBV4-3
CDR3 DNA: TGCGCCAGCAGCCAAGGGACAGGACTAGCGGGGGGGGAGCAGTTCTTC
CDR3 protein: CASSQGTGLAGGEQFF

J gene: TRBJ2-5
clone size: -
D gene: -
V gene: TRBV7-3
CDR3 DNA: TGTGCCAGCAGCTTGCGGGGGCTTTCAGAGACCCAGTACTTC
CDR3 protein: CASSLRGLSETQYF

J gene: TRBJ2-5
clone size: -
D gene: TRBD1
V gene: TRBV5-1
CDR3 DNA: TGCGCCAGCAGCTTGGTCCCGGGACAGCAAGAGACCCAGTACTTC
CDR3 protein: CASSLVPGQQETQYF

J gene: TRBJ1-2
clone size: -
D gene: -
V gene: TRBV6-5
CDR3 DNA: TGTGCCAGCAGTACCAGGGCGAACTATGGCTACACCTTC
CDR3 protein: CASSTRANYGYTF

J gene: TRBJ1-2
clone size: -
D gene: TRBD1
V gene: TRBV4-2
CDR3 DNA: TGTGCCAGCAGCCAAGCCCCCGGGACAGGGCCTGGCTACACTTTC
CDR3 protein: CASSQAPGTGPGYTF

J gene: TRBJ2-5
clone size: -
D gene: -
V gene: TRBV11-3
CDR3 DNA: TGTGCCAGCAGTCCAGGGGGGCGGGGAGAAGAGACCCAGTACTTC
CDR3 protein: CASSPGGRGEETQYF

J gene: TRBJ1-5
clone size: -
D gene: -
V gene: TRBV29-1
CDR3 DNA: TGCAGCGTTGTGGGCGGGAGCAATCAGCCCCAGCATTTT
CDR3 protein: CSVVGGSNQPQHF

J gene: TRBJ2-1
clone size: -
D gene: TRBD2
V gene: TRBV30
CDR3 DNA: TGTGCCTGGAGTGTTTCTAGCGGGTTAGATGAGCAGTTCTTC
CDR3 protein: CAWSVSSGLDEQFF

J gene: TRBJ2-7
clone size: -
D gene: TRBD2
V gene: TRBV27
CDR3 DNA: TGTGCCAGCAGTTCCCCCGGGACTAGGGCAGGCGAGCAGTACTTC
CDR3 protein: CASSSPGTRAGEQYF

J gene: TRBJ1-2
clone size: -
D gene: TRBD1
V gene: TRBV12-3/TRBV12-4
CDR3 DNA: TGTGCCAGCAACCTACAGGGGGCCAGAGGCTACACCTTC
CDR3 protein: CASNLQGARGYTF

J gene: TRBJ2-1
clone size: -
D gene: TRBD2
V gene: TRBV20-1
CDR3 DNA: TGCAGTGCTAGTGTACTAGCGGGAGCCTACAATGAGCAGTTCTTC
CDR3 protein: CSASVLAGAYNEQFF

J gene: TRBJ1-1
clone size: -
D gene: -
V gene: TRBV4-3
CDR3 DNA: TGCGCCAGCAGCCAAGACGACCGGGACTACCGGACCACTGAAGCTTTCTTT
CDR3 protein: CASSQDDRDYRTTEAFF

J gene: TRBJ2-7
clone size: -
D gene: TRBD2
V gene: TRBV18
CDR3 DNA: TGTGCCAGCTCACCATCATCTAGCGGGGAGATGTGGGAGCAGTACTTC
CDR3 protein: CASSPSSSGEMWEQYF

J gene: TRBJ2-1
clone size: -
D gene: -
V gene: TRBV30
CDR3 DNA: TGTGCCTGGAGCGGGGGGCGAGAAATCTACAATGAGCAGTTCTTC
CDR3 protein: CAWSGGREIYNEQFF

J gene: TRBJ2-1
clone size: -
D gene: TRBD2
V gene: TRBV7-2
CDR3 DNA: TGTGCCAGCAGCTTGCTAGCGGGTAGCTCCTACAATGAGCAGTTCTTC
CDR3 protein: CASSLLAGSSYNEQFF

J gene: TRBJ2-1
clone size: -
D gene: TRBD2
V gene: TRBV9
CDR3 DNA: TGTGCCAGCAGCGATAGCGGGAGCTCCTACAATGAGCAGTTCTTC
CDR3 protein: CASSDSGSSYNEQFF

J gene: TRBJ2-7
clone size: -
D gene: TRBD1
V gene: TRBV29-1
CDR3 DNA: TGCAGCGTTTCCCCTGTGACAGGGGGACCCTACGAGCAGTACTTC
CDR3 protein: CSVSPVTGGPYEQYF

J gene: TRBJ1-2
clone size: -
D gene: -
V gene: TRBV2
CDR3 DNA: TGTGCCAGCAGGGCGGGGCTGCATGGCTACACCTTC
CDR3 protein: CASRAGLHGYTF

J gene: TRBJ2-1
clone size: few
D gene: -
V gene: TRBV24-1
CDR3 DNA: TGTGCCACCAGTGATTTATCCTCACCGCACTTTAGCTCCAATGAGCAGTTCTTC
CDR3 protein: CATSDLSSPHFSSNEQFF

J gene: TRBJ2-1
clone size: -
D gene: -
V gene: TRBV6-5
CDR3 DNA: TGTGCCAGCAGTTACCTTTCGGGTCAGGGTGAGCAGTTCTTC
CDR3 protein: CASSYLSGQGEQFF

J gene: TRBJ1-4
clone size: -
D gene: -
V gene: TRBV7-9
CDR3 DNA: TGTGCCAGCAGCCCAGGAGGGTTTAATGAAAAACTGTTTTTT
CDR3 protein: CASSPGGFNEKLFF

J gene: TRBJ1-3
clone size: -
D gene: TRBD1
V gene: TRBV11-2
CDR3 DNA: TGTGCCAGCAGCTCGGGACAGGGTAAAGGAAACACCATATATTTT
CDR3 protein: CASSSGQGKGNTIYF

J gene: TRBJ2-1
clone size: -
D gene: -
V gene: TRBV11-3
CDR3 DNA: TGTGCCAGCAGCTTAGATTTGGCTTTTTACAATGAGCAGTTCTTC
CDR3 protein: CASSLDLAFYNEQFF

J gene: TRBJ2-7
clone size: -
D gene: -
V gene: TRBV4-3
CDR3 DNA: TGCGCCAGCAGCCAAGACGAGGGCGGTCCTTCCTACGAGCAGTACTTC
CDR3 protein: CASSQDEGGPSYEQYF

J gene: TRBJ1-2
clone size: -
D gene: -
V gene: TRBV7-9
CDR3 DNA: TGTGCCAGCAGCCGGGACATCGAAGGGTACGGCTACACCTTC
CDR3 protein: CASSRDIEGYGYTF

J gene: TRBJ2-3
clone size: -
D gene: -
V gene: TRBV29-1
CDR3 DNA: TGCAGCGTCCCGATCGGAGATACGCAGTATTTT
CDR3 protein: CSVPIGDTQYF

J gene: TRBJ2-1
clone size: -
D gene: -
V gene: TRBV9
CDR3 DNA: TGTGCCAGCAGCGTAGCCACAGCCACCTACAATGAGCAGTTCTTC
CDR3 protein: CASSVATATYNEQFF

J gene: TRBJ2-1
clone size: -
D gene: -
V gene: TRBV19
CDR3 DNA: TGTGCCAGTACAGCGGCGGGACGCAATGAGCAGTTCTTC
CDR3 protein: CASTAAGRNEQFF

J gene: TRBJ1-5
clone size: few
D gene: TRBD1
V gene: TRBV5-1
CDR3 DNA: TGCGCCAGCAGCTTAACACCGGGAGGACAGGGGACACAGCCCCAGCATTTT
CDR3 protein: CASSLTPGGQGTQPQHF

J gene: TRBJ1-6
clone size: -
D gene: TRBD1
V gene: TRBV18
CDR3 DNA: TGTGCCAGCTCACCAGACAGGGGTTCACCCCTCCACTTT
CDR3 protein: CASSPDRGSPLHF

J gene: TRBJ1-2
clone size: -
D gene: TRBD1
V gene: TRBV7-9
CDR3 DNA: TGTGCCAGCAGCGCCACTAGACAGGGGTTGGCCCGGGGCTACACCTTC
CDR3 protein: CASSATRQGLARGYTF

J gene: TRBJ2-5
clone size: -
D gene: TRBD2
V gene: TRBV24-1
CDR3 DNA: TGTGCCACCAGTGACCTCACTAGCGGGGGAGAGACCCAGTACTTC
CDR3 protein: CATSDLTSGGETQYF

J gene: TRBJ1-1
clone size: -
D gene: TRBD1
V gene: TRBV7-2
CDR3 DNA: TGTGCCAGCAGCCCCGACAGGGGAAGGGACACTGAAGCTTTCTTT
CDR3 protein: CASSPDRGRDTEAFF

J gene: TRBJ2-7
clone size: -
D gene: TRBD1
V gene: TRBV7-7
CDR3 DNA: TGTGCCAGCAGCTTAGCGCATGGGGGACAGGGAGCCTACGAGCAGTACTTC
CDR3 protein: CASSLAHGGQGAYEQYF

J gene: TRBJ2-2
clone size: -
D gene: TRBD2
V gene: TRBV28
CDR3 DNA: TGTGCCACCCGGGGGGAAACTGTGTTCACCGGGGAGCTGTTTTTT
CDR3 protein: CATRGETVFTGELFF

J gene: TRBJ1-3
clone size: once
D gene: -
V gene: TRBV6-2/TRBV6-3
CDR3 DNA: TGTGCCAGCAGTCAAGCCGACAGCCTCTCTGGAAACACCATATATTTT
CDR3 protein: CASSQADSLSGNTIYF

J gene: TRBJ2-7
clone size: -
D gene: -
V gene: TRBV11-3
CDR3 DNA: TGTGCCAGCAGCTTAGGTTCGAGAGAGCAGTACTTC
CDR3 protein: CASSLGSREQYF

J gene: TRBJ2-3
clone size: -
D gene: -
V gene: TRBV19
CDR3 DNA: TGTGCCAGTAGTAGGGGGTTCAGGGGTGAAGATACGCAGTATTTT
CDR3 protein: CASSRGFRGEDTQYF

J gene: TRBJ1-1
clone size: few
D gene: -
V gene: TRBV5-1
CDR3 DNA: TGCGCCAGCAGCGAGCGGGCCAACCTGAACACTGAAGCTTTCTTT
CDR3 protein: CASSERANLNTEAFF

J gene: TRBJ1-1
clone size: -
D gene: TRBD1
V gene: TRBV5-6
CDR3 DNA: TGTGCCAGCAGCGTCCCGGGACAGGGGTACACTGAAGCTTTCTTT
CDR3 protein: CASSVPGQGYTEAFF

J gene: TRBJ1-1
clone size: -
D gene: -
V gene: TRBV4-1
CDR3 DNA: TGCGCCAGCAGCCAGGCAGTAGCGACAGGCGACCGAAAAGCTTTCTTT
CDR3 protein: CASSQAVATGDRKAFF

J gene: TRBJ1-5
clone size: -
D gene: -
V gene: TRBV7-2
CDR3 DNA: TGTGCCAGCAGCAAGAGGCAGTTGGAACCCCAGCATTTT
CDR3 protein: CASSKRQLEPQHF

J gene: TRBJ2-3
clone size: -
D gene: TRBD2
V gene: TRBV7-9
CDR3 DNA: TGTGCCAGCAGACAACCTAGCGGGCCCTTCACAGATACGCAGTATTTT
CDR3 protein: CASRQPSGPFTDTQYF

J gene: TRBJ2-7
clone size: -
D gene: TRBD2
V gene: TRBV5-4
CDR3 DNA: TGTGCCAGCAGCTCTTCGGGGACTAGCGAGGAGCAGTACTTC
CDR3 protein: CASSSSGTSEEQYF

J gene: TRBJ2-3
clone size: -
D gene: -
V gene: TRBV27
CDR3 DNA: TGTGCCAGCAGTAAGACAAGAGATACGCAGTATTTT
CDR3 protein: CASSKTRDTQYF